Presented here are 20 T cell receptor beta chains from one specimen sequenced in a study of blood T cells in healthy people across ages. PCR was performed a second time for roughly 7 to 11 cycles using a sample-barcoded 5' primer and a J-beta primer mix. TCRdb ran MiXCR on the 5' RACE reads and lists one entry per CDR3 protein. The sample has around 800,000 distinct CDR3 sequences; under 80% are singletons. The sample comprised blood. These receptors were collected from a man aged 30 to 39 in good health.

V usage is TRBV4-2 and J usage is TRBJ2-3; D may be TRBD1 (5 bases). Germline V lookup: CDR1 LGHNA, CDR2 YNFKEQ. Between the trimmed V and J ends, which lost 0 bases and 8 bases, there was a span of 9 bases. The CDR3 extends over 13 amino acids. This chain's CDR3 is CASSQDRGSTQYF. As DNA, the CDR3 is TGTGCCAGCAGCCAAGATAGGGGTTCTACGCAGTATTTT.

CDR3: CASSVGVYQPQHF. In nucleotides, the CDR3 is TGTGCCAGCAGCGTAGGGGTGTATCAGCCCCAGCATTTT. The chain combines TRBV9 with TRBJ1-5; the D is unclear. The CDR3 length is 13 residues. Trimming shortened V by 0 bases and J by 5 bases, and 6 bases separated the two germline ends. Germline V gene sequence: CDR1 SGDLS, CDR2 YYNGEE.

This chain uses TRBV20-1 with TRBJ2-7; a weak D match, TRBD1 (5 bases). V was trimmed by 1 base and J by 0 bases, leaving 10 bases between them. CDR1 is DFQATT and CDR2 is SNEGSKA in the germline V gene (reference sequence). This CDR3 comprises 14 residues. The CDR3 DNA follows: TGCAGTGCTAGAGGACAGATTACCTCCTACGAGCAGTACTTC. Its translation: CSARGQITSYEQYF.

The chain has TRBV29-1 and TRBJ1-2; 7 positions match TRBD1. The CDR3 sequence is 16 residues long. Germline values: CDR1 SQVTM, CDR2 ANQGSEA. V shed 4 bases, J shed 4 bases, and the junction held 15 bases outside the gene matches. Written as DNA, the CDR3 is TGCAGCGTTGTGAAGGGGCCTGAAGGGGGCCCCTATGGCTACACCTTC. Residues: CSVVKGPEGGPYGYTF.

This chain joins TRBV5-5 and TRBJ2-7, with TRBD2 matching 11 bases. Trimming at V came to 1 base and at J to 1 base, leaving 7 bases not matched to a gene. This CDR3 has 17 amino acids. Germline-derived CDR1 and CDR2 are SGHKS and YYEKEE (reference sequence). CDR3 nucleotide sequence: TGTGCCAGCAGCTTGAGGGCTAGCGGGGGGACATCCTACGAGCAGTACTTC. Protein sequence: CASSLRASGGTSYEQYF. The entire variable domain, with the rest obtained from reference TRBV5-5 and TRBJ2-7, is as follows: DAGVTQSPTHLIKTRGQQVTLRCSPISGHKSVSWYQQVLGQGPQFIFQYYEKEERGRGNFPDRFSARQFPNYSSELNVNALLLGDSALYLCASSLRASGGTSYEQYFGPGTRLTVT.

This chain joins TRBV9 and TRBJ2-7; the D gene is possibly TRBD1 (5 bases). Looked up from germline, CDR1 is SGDLS and CDR2 is YYNGEE. This CDR3 comprises 14 residues. V was clipped by 4 bases and J by 1 base, with 12 bases between them. CDR3 sequence reads: CASSSGRQSYEQYF. The DNA for the CDR3 is TGTGCCAGCAGCTCCGGCAGACAGTCCTACGAGCAGTACTTC.

V usage is TRBV7-3 and J usage is TRBJ2-7, with a possible D match to TRBD1 (5 bases). This CDR3 has 15 amino acids. Trimming took 2 bases from V and 4 from J, leaving 15 bases between them. CDR1 SGHTA and CDR2 FQGTGA come from the germline V gene. CDR3 protein: CASSLGAFGNYEQYF. CDR3 nucleotides: TGTGCCAGCAGCTTAGGGGCGTTTGGGAATTACGAGCAGTACTTC.

This rearrangement joins TRBV7-2 to TRBJ2-3, with 15 bases aligning to TRBD2. The ends lost 6 bases at V and 3 bases at J; junction bases unmatched: 7. The CDR3 sequence is 17 residues long. Per the germline V gene, CDR1 is SGHTA and CDR2 is FQGNSA. The CDR3 loop is CASSRGLAGGITDTQYF. The CDR3 coding sequence is TGTGCCAGCAGTCGAGGACTAGCGGGGGGGATAACAGATACGCAGTATTTT. The variable domain in full, completed from reference TRBV7-2 and TRBJ2-3, reads GAGVSQSPSNKVTEKGKDVELRCDPISGHTALYWYRQSLGQGLEFLIYFQGNSAPDKSGLPSDRFSAERTGGSVSTLTIQRTQQEDSAVYLCASSRGLAGGITDTQYFGPGTRLTVL.

The chain couples TRBV6-1 to TRBJ1-5; the D gene is possibly TRBD1 (5 bases). The germline gives CDR1 MNHNS, CDR2 SASEGT. The CDR3 totals 15 residues. V lost 0 bases, J lost 9 bases, and 15 bases lay in between. This CDR3 reads CASSEAPPGQMPQHF. In DNA form, the CDR3 reads TGTGCCAGCAGTGAAGCTCCGCCCGGACAAATGCCCCAGCATTTT.

The chain has TRBV7-2 and TRBJ1-6; D may be TRBD1 (5 bases). Germline CDR1 is SGHTA and CDR2 is FQGNSA. The germline V and J ends were trimmed by 4 bases and 10 bases, with 17 bases remaining between them. There are 15 residues in the CDR3. CDR3 residues: CASSSGLGDSSPLHF. In DNA form, the CDR3 reads TGTGCCAGCAGCTCGGGCCTGGGGGACTCATCACCCCTCCACTTT.

This clonotype was counted a few times. CDR3 loop: CASSQASGGEYEQYF. The CDR3 nucleotides read TGTGCCAGCAGCCAAGCTAGCGGGGGGGAGTACGAGCAGTACTTC. The V call is TRBV4-2, the J call TRBJ2-7; TRBD2 agrees at 12 bases. The CDR3 length is 15 residues. With 1 base clipped from V and 4 bases from J, the junction kept 2 bases outside the gene matches. Germline-derived CDR1 and CDR2 are LGHNA and YNFKEQ.

The chain links TRBV7-2 to TRBJ2-3; D tentatively fits TRBD1 or TRBD2 (5 bases each). The CDR3 has 15 residues. Germline V lookup: CDR1 SGHTA, CDR2 FQGNSA. The ends were cut back, 7 bases at V and 1 base at J, with 15 bases in the middle. Here the CDR3 reads CASNLEGRGTDTQYF. The CDR3 DNA is TGTGCCAGCAACCTTGAGGGGAGAGGCACAGATACGCAGTATTTT.

The genes are TRBV7-3 and TRBJ1-2; unclear D gene. Germline lookup yields CDR1 SGHTA and CDR2 FQGTGA. Trimming cost V 8 bases and J 4 bases, with 32 bases left between them. This CDR3 has 19 residues. In DNA, the CDR3 is TGTGCCAGCGGATTGACCATGTCGGAGGACTTCAAATGCCCCTATGGCTACACCTTC. It translates to CASGLTMSEDFKCPYGYTF.

This clonotype was seen just once. The rearrangement uses TRBV6-1 and TRBJ2-3; the D gene is possibly TRBD1 (6 bases). Trimming stripped 5 bases from V and 2 bases from J, with 14 bases between. Germline V gene data show CDR1 as MNHNS and CDR2 as SASEGT. This CDR3 is 15 amino acids long. CDR3 coding DNA: TGTGCCAGCAGTAAAGGCTGGGGGCACACAGATACGCAGTATTTT. Translated: CASSKGWGHTDTQYF.

The chain links TRBV5-1 to TRBJ2-7; D perhaps matches TRBD1 (6 bases). V was shortened by 0 bases and J by 2 bases, with 12 bases between the two germline ends. Per the germline V gene, CDR1 is SGHRS and CDR2 is YFSETQ. CDR3 length: 15 residues. The CDR3 sequence: CASSLEQGHPYEQYF. The CDR3 DNA reads TGCGCCAGCAGCTTGGAACAGGGCCATCCCTACGAGCAGTACTTC. The full variable domain, with the rest looked up from reference TRBV5-1 and TRBJ2-7, is KAGVTQTPRYLIKTRGQQVTLSCSPISGHRSVSWYQQTPGQGLQFLFEYFSETQRNKGNFPGRFSGRQFSNSRSEMNVSTLELGDSALYLCASSLEQGHPYEQYFGPGTRLTVT.

The V and J genes are TRBV12-3 or TRBV12-4 and TRBJ2-5; TRBD2 matches at 8 bases. CDR3 size: 15 residues. J lost 5 bases, V lost 6 bases, and 11 bases had no gene match. The CDR3 nucleotides read TGTGCCAGCAGCCCCTTAGGCGGGGGGACGGAGACCCAGTACTTC. Translation: CASSPLGGGTETQYF.

This clonotype was seen just once. In DNA, the CDR3 is TGTGCCAGCAGGGGACAGGGGAAGGCACCCCTCCACTTT. This sequence encodes CASRGQGKAPLHF. This chain joins TRBV6-2 or TRBV6-3 and TRBJ1-6; 10 nucleotides agree with TRBD1. CDR3 length: 13 residues. V lost 6 bases to trimming and J lost 11 bases; unmatched junction nucleotides: 4. CDR1 is MNHEY and CDR2 is SVGEGT in the germline V gene.

The chain links TRBV20-1 to TRBJ2-5; 8 nucleotides line up with TRBD2. V trimming: 1 base; J trimming: 4 bases; junction bases outside the gene matches: 5. CDR1 and CDR2 from the germline V gene are DFQATT and SNEGSKA (reference sequence). This CDR3 contains 14 residues. Written as DNA, the CDR3 is TGCAGTGCTAGAGTAGCGGGGCAAAGAGAGACCCAGTACTTC. Its protein product is CSARVAGQRETQYF.

The chain couples TRBV5-4 to TRBJ2-7; D gene unclear. Germline assignment: CDR1 SGHNT and CDR2 YYREEE (reference sequence). The CDR3 runs to 12 residues. V lost 5 bases and J lost 2, with 8 bases in between. DNA for the CDR3: TGTGCCAGCAGTTTTGGCCCCTACGAGCAGTACTTC. Translation gives CASSFGPYEQYF.

The table lists this clonotype with many counts. This could be a read error, since a much larger clone is one nucleotide away. This chain's CDR3 is CASSLGDSTGGSGYTF. In DNA form, the CDR3 reads TGCGCCAGCAGCTTGGGAGACTCTACAGGGGGCAGTGGCTACACCTTC. The chain joins TRBV5-1 to TRBJ1-2; 9 nucleotides line up with TRBD1. This CDR3 has 16 residues. CDR1 and CDR2 from the germline V gene are SGHRS and YFSETQ. With V trimmed by 0 bases and J by 7 bases, 10 bases remained unmatched.